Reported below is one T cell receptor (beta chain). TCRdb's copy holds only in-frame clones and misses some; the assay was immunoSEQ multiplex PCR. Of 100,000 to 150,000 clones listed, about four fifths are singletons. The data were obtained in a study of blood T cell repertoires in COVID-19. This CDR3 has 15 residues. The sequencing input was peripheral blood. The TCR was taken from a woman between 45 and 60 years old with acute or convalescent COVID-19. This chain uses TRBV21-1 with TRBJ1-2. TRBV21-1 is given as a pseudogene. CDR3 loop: CASSLNVESNYGYTF. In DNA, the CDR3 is TGTGCCAGCAGCCTTAACGTAGAGAGCAACTATGGCTACACCTTC.